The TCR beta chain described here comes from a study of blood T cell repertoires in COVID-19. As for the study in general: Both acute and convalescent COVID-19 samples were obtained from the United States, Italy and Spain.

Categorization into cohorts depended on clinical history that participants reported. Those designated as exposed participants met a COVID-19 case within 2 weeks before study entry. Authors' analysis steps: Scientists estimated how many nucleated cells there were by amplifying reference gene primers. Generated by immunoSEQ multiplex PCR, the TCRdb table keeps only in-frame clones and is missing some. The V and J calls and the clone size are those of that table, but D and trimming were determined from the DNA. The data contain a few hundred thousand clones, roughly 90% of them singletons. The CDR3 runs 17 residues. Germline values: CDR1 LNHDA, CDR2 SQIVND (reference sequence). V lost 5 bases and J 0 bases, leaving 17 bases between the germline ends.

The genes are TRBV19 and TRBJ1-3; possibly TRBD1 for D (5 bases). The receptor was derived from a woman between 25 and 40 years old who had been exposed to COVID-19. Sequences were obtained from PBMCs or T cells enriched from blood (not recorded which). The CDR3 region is CASSPSGLSYSGNTIYF. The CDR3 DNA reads TGTGCCAGTAGTCCGTCGGGACTTTCCTACTCTGGAAACACCATATATTTT.